The present T cell receptor (beta chain) was sequenced within a study of shared clonotypes between healthy human individuals (dated by TCRdb to 2018 to 2020). Background on the whole study: A few men and two women, aged 18 to 49 years, made up the cohort. Blood TCR repertoires of about 5 healthy adults were deeply sequenced to estimate repertoire size and the extent of clonotype sharing between individuals. Libraries were prepared and TCR repertoires were sequenced by different laboratories using diverse techniques, in order to increase sequencing depth and limit assay-specific biases. Per donor, leukapheresis produced somewhere between about 0.8 and 9.5 billion PBMCs.

Using the deep immunoSEQ assay, multiplex PCR amplified TCR CDR3 regions from genomic DNA. Extracted genomic DNA from each cell subset was spread evenly across all wells of several immunoSEQ 96-well plates, with each plate serving as a replicate. Each replicate PCR for unsorted PBMC received approximately 300 ng genomic DNA, equal to around 30,000 T cell genomes. Unsorted PBMC genomic DNA was sequenced across ten immunoSEQ deep assay plates. The purified libraries were quantified using a Qubit 3.0 fluorometer, sized with a Bioanalyzer 2100, and then quantified again using the KAPA Library Quantification kit. A separate single-read 150-cycle Illumina NextSeq 550 flow cell was used to sequence each immunoSEQ 96-well plate. In the paper's pipeline: Because only junctional sequences without quality scores were contained in the immunoSEQ output, filtering matching that applied to full-length reads could not be performed. To assign V/J genes and CDR3, sequences were annotated against IMGT germline references using PyIR, a Python wrapper for IgBLAST v1.9. Any read was removed if the V/J assignment was weak (E-value above 1e-6), the CDR3 was missing, or the read contained stop codons, out-of-frame junctions, or ambiguous translated residues. V3J clonotypes were defined by identical inferred V gene, J gene, and CDR3 amino acid sequence. Percentage overlap between repertoires was computed as shared unique clonotypes divided by the size of the smaller repertoire. RTK rarefaction, the Chao1 estimator, and Recon v2.1 estimates of unobserved clonotypes were used to assess repertoire richness. As stored in TCRdb, this immuneACCESS dataset retains in-frame rearrangements with V and J assigned. A fraction of the clones does not appear; measured against another copy, unresolved V genes explain less than half of the discrepancy, and the remainder lacks a known reason. The DNA was the basis for D and trimming; V, J and clone size are from that table. This sample gives some 490,000 clones in total; 65% to 85% of them show up just once. About 12% of the sample belongs to the ten largest clones.

This clone was seen a few times. Its recognized antigen is unknown. Base qualities are not provided; no much larger clone lies one nucleotide away. Donors were healthy HIV-negative adults with no recently reported acute infections or vaccinations. Every donor was a Caucasian adult residing in Nashville, Tennessee, USA. For unsorted samples, 90 million to 95 million PBMCs were counted, and genomic DNA was extracted using the QIAamp DNA Blood Mini kit. Blood was obtained by leukapheresis, after which PBMCs were separated by Ficoll-Histopaque density gradient centrifugation and cryopreserved in liquid nitrogen vapor phase. General conclusions and limits of the study: Sampling was restricted to blood, and TCR repertoires in tissue are likely to differ from TCR repertoires in blood. Pairwise subsampling indicated that sequencing depth was expected to affect the degree of clonotype sharing among donors. Because the study included only a small number of donors, the genetic and exposure-history diversity represented was limited.

The CDR3 spans 14 residues, from the cysteine through the phenylalanine. The sequence is cut down to CDR3 DNA, 42 bases in frame from base 1. Trimming takes 9 bases from V and 3 bases from J, and the germline ends sit 17 bases apart. For CDR1 and CDR2, the germline V gene lists SNHLY and FYNNEI. The chain was built from TRBV2 and TRBJ1-1; the D segment cannot be called with confidence. Sequences were obtained from PBMCs. The clonotype originates from a woman aged 40 to 55 in good health. Some clones in this sample may be carry-over from other donors' samples. The CDR3 region reads CASTKERSDTEAFF. The nucleotide sequence reads TGTGCCAGTACAAAAGAGCGGTCGGACACTGAAGCTTTCTTT.